A single sample is the source of the 17 T cell receptor beta chains below, sequenced in a study of T cells in Graves' hyperthyroidism and ophthalmopathy. RNA transcripts gave rise to amplified TCR beta CDR3 regions. HTBI primers drove first-round RT-PCR of the TCR CDR3. TCRdb independently ran MiXCR on the multiplex PCR reads; one entry per CDR3 protein. The sample carries some 360,000 distinct CDR3 sequences, over 11% recorded once. The specimen sequenced was blood. The receptors here all came from a woman aged 60-70 years with Graves' hyperthyroidism.

This clonotype was recorded at least ten times. This chain joins TRBV4-1 and TRBJ2-7, with 12 nucleotides matching TRBD2. The CDR3 is 16 residues long. The V gene end was trimmed by 3 bases and the J gene end by 0 bases; junction bases not matched to a gene: 3. The V gene's germline CDR1 is MGHRA and CDR2 YSYEKL. The CDR3 DNA follows: TGCGCCAGCAGCCAGAGACTAGCGGGAGACTCCTACGAGCAGTACTTC. Translated: CASSQRLAGDSYEQYF.

The V gene is TRBV9, the J gene TRBJ2-1; no firm D call. The CDR3 is 15 residues long. The V and J ends lost 0 bases and 4 bases respectively, with 11 bases between them. Germline loops: CDR1 SGDLS, CDR2 YYNGEE. This CDR3 is CASSVGLTGYNEQFF. DNA of the CDR3: TGTGCCAGCAGCGTAGGGCTAACCGGGTACAATGAGCAGTTCTTC.

This clonotype appeared many times. This chain uses TRBV3-1 with TRBJ1-5; 9 nucleotides agree with TRBD1. The V gene end was trimmed by 3 bases and the J gene end by 7 bases; junction bases not matched to a gene: 10. The CDR3 covers 16 residues. CDR1 is LGHDT and CDR2 is YNNKEL in the germline V gene (reference sequence). The CDR3 protein is CASSHTGTGQGQPQHF. The CDR3 DNA reads TGTGCCAGCAGCCACACAGGGACAGGGCAGGGACAGCCCCAGCATTTT. Using reference TRBV3-1 and TRBJ1-5 for the parts outside the CDR3, the full variable domain is DTAVSQTPKYLVTQMGNDKSIKCEQNLGHDTMYWYKQDSKKFLKIMFSYNNKELIINETVPNRFSPKSPDKAHLNLHINSLELGDSAVYFCASSHTGTGQGQPQHFGDGTRLSIL.

This chain uses TRBV10-2 with TRBJ1-5; D might be TRBD1 (5 bases). CDR3 length: 14 residues. Trimming cost V 2 bases and J 5 bases, with 10 bases left between them. The germline V gene has CDR1 WSHSY and CDR2 SAAADI. CDR3 protein: CASSENGAYQPQHF. CDR3 nucleotide sequence: TGCGCCAGCAGTGAGAATGGGGCCTATCAGCCCCAGCATTTT.

V is TRBV7-8 and J is TRBJ2-2, with 9 bases aligning to TRBD1. Trimming removed 6 bases from V and 4 bases from J; junction bases left unmatched: 9. This CDR3 contains 16 residues. Germline assignment: CDR1 SGHVS and CDR2 FQNEAQ. The CDR3 reads CASRITGGSRTGELFF. The CDR3 coding sequence is TGTGCCAGCAGAATTACAGGGGGCTCCCGCACCGGGGAGCTGTTTTTT.

Many counts were recorded for this clonotype. This chain uses TRBV11-2 with TRBJ1-5, with D maybe TRBD1 (5 bases). Germline V CDR1 and CDR2: SGHAT, FQNNGV. V was shortened by 1 base and J by 4 bases, with 8 bases between the two germline ends. This CDR3 has 14 amino acids. The CDR3 sequence is CASSLGGWNQPQHF. The CDR3 region has the DNA TGTGCCAGCAGCTTAGGGGGGTGGAATCAGCCCCAGCATTTT.

This clonotype appeared a few times. V and J are TRBV18 and TRBJ2-3; no clear D gene. Germline V gene data show CDR1 as KGHSH and CDR2 as LQKENI. V lost 5 bases and J 0 bases, leaving 6 bases between the germline ends. This CDR3 region has 13 residues. The CDR3 DNA follows: TGTGCCAGCTCATCCTTCAGCACAGATACGCAGTATTTT. It specifies CASSSFSTDTQYF.

This clonotype has at least ten counts. The rearrangement joins TRBV29-1 to TRBJ2-7, with 8 bases lining up with TRBD1. J lost 0 bases, V lost 7 bases, and 14 bases had no gene match. From germline, CDR1 is SQVTM and CDR2 ANQGSEA. The CDR3 extends over 16 amino acids. CDR3: CSAIGGTGQSSYEQYF. The DNA of the CDR3 is TGCAGCGCAATAGGGGGGACAGGACAATCCTCCTACGAGCAGTACTTC.

This clonotype was picked up many times. The rearrangement links TRBV6-1 to TRBJ2-1, with D perhaps TRBD2 (5 bases). Trimming took off 9 bases at V and 4 bases at J, with 22 bases between the two ends. The germline gives CDR1 MNHNS, CDR2 SASEGT. The CDR3 runs to 16 residues. The CDR3 coding sequence is TGTGCCAGTCAATACAGAACGGGATCTTCTTACAATGAGCAGTTCTTC. Translated, it gives CASQYRTGSSYNEQFF.

The sample holds a few counts of this clonotype. The rearrangement uses TRBV4-1 and TRBJ2-5, with TRBD1 matching 7 bases. CDR1 and CDR2 from the germline V gene are MGHRA and YSYEKL. This CDR3 has 15 residues. The V gene end was trimmed by 4 bases and the J gene end by 1 base; junction bases not matched to a gene: 6. CDR3 amino acids: CASSPQTGPQETQYF. The CDR3 coding sequence is TGCGCCAGCAGCCCTCAGACAGGGCCCCAAGAGACCCAGTACTTC.

Ten or more counts support this clonotype. The chain combines TRBV5-1 with TRBJ1-1; no definite D call. The germline gives CDR1 SGHRS, CDR2 YFSETQ. Trimming removed 3 bases from V and 1 base from J, with 7 bases in between. This CDR3 has 13 amino acids. The CDR3, as DNA: TGCGCCAGCAGCTCGATGGGGAACACTGAAGCTTTCTTT. It encodes CASSSMGNTEAFF.

This clonotype occurred many times. V is TRBV7-9 and J is TRBJ1-6, with 9 bases identical to TRBD1. CDR3 size: 14 residues. Trimming cost V 5 bases and J 8 bases; bases outside gene matches: 4. Per germline, CDR1 SEHNR and CDR2 FQNEAQ (reference sequence). The DNA of the CDR3 is TGTGCCAGCAGCCGACAGGGGGTTTATTCACCCCTCCACTTT. It specifies CASSRQGVYSPLHF.

This clonotype was seen ten or more times. This chain connects TRBV12-3 or TRBV12-4 to TRBJ2-1, with TRBD2 identical over 13 bases. CDR3 length: 16 amino acids. J gave up 5 bases and V 5 bases, and 6 bases lay outside the gene matches. The CDR3 here is CASSQLAGGADNEQFF. The CDR3 DNA reads TGTGCCAGCAGTCAACTAGCGGGAGGGGCGGACAATGAGCAGTTCTTC.

This clonotype has at least ten counts. V is TRBV20-1 and J is TRBJ2-1; D is unresolved. V was trimmed by 6 bases and J by 7 bases, leaving 13 bases between them. This CDR3 comprises 12 residues. Germline assignment: CDR1 DFQATT and CDR2 SNEGSKA (reference sequence). In nucleotides, the CDR3 is TGCAGTGCCCCAAATCTTGGGAATGAGCAGTTCTTC. Translated: CSAPNLGNEQFF.

The genes are TRBV12-5 and TRBJ2-1, with D possibly called TRBD1 or TRBD2 (5 bases each). This CDR3 has 16 residues. V was pared by 0 bases and J by 4 bases, with 13 bases between. Germline loops: CDR1 LGHNT, CDR2 FRNRAP. The CDR3 region is CASGLVAWDRYNEQFF. Here the CDR3 DNA reads TGTGCTAGTGGTTTGGTTGCATGGGACCGGTACAATGAGCAGTTCTTC.

This clonotype was found many times. The chain links TRBV20-1 to TRBJ1-3, with 8 bases identical to TRBD1. CDR1 and CDR2 (germline): DFQATT, SNEGSKA (reference sequence). The CDR3 runs 13 residues. V shed 6 bases, J shed 2 bases, and the junction held 3 bases outside the gene matches. CDR3 sequence (DNA): TGCAGTGCGATGACAGGGGCTGGAAACACCATATATTTT. It is translated as CSAMTGAGNTIYF.

The V and J genes are TRBV4-1 and TRBJ1-1; the match to TRBD1 covers 11 bases. The CDR3 is 15 amino acids. Germline CDR1 MGHRA, CDR2 YSYEKL. V lost 8 bases to trimming and J lost 4 bases; unmatched junction nucleotides: 9. The CDR3 sequence: CASAAGQGAITEAFF. CDR3 DNA sequence: TGCGCCAGCGCGGCCGGACAGGGGGCGATCACTGAAGCTTTCTTT.